Listed here is a single T cell receptor (beta chain). This sample was taken from a study of T-cell memory formation after mild COVID-19. Overall study context: Most TCR clusters belonged to a single donor.

TCRdb called the 5' RACE reads again in MiXCR, with one record for every CDR3 protein. The sample lists approximately 270,000 distinct CDR3 sequences, around 15% occurring once. Sequenced sample: PBMCs or a T cell subset sorted from them (not recorded which). The TCR comes from a young man who had mild COVID-19 (a few samples of this study predate the infection). Cell type and time point are not known.

The CDR3: CASSIARVSTEAFF. The DNA of the CDR3 is TGTGCCAGCAGTATAGCCAGGGTCTCCACTGAAGCTTTCTTT. The chain combines TRBV6-6 with TRBJ1-1; possibly TRBD1 for D (5 bases). The CDR3 spans 14 residues. The V end lost 5 bases, the J end lost 4 bases, and 14 bases lay between the germline ends. Germline V gives CDR1 MNHNY, CDR2 SVGAGI (reference sequence).